This TCR beta chain stems from a study of beta chain features in type 1 diabetes. Study-wide results and limits: Among all four CD4+ subsets, Type 1 diabetes patients had TCRB CDR3s that were moderately but significantly shorter.

Every isolated RNA sample was fully reverse transcribed, so sequencing captured expressed TCRB transcripts. TCRdb's table, derived via immunoSEQ multiplex PCR, lists solely in-frame clones and lacks some. The sample carries about 650,000 clones, around 12% recorded once. CDR3 length equals 13 residues. The V gene end was trimmed by 4 bases and the J gene end by 7 bases; junction bases not matched to a gene: 2. Germline CDR1 is SGHAT and CDR2 is FQDESV (reference sequence). Regarding this clone: Its specificity is unknown.

CD45RO/CCR7/CD25/CD127/CD95/CD27 sorting isolated CD4+ naive, central memory, regulatory and stem cell-like memory cells. The sample comprised naive CD4+ T cells from blood. The TCR sequence derives from a man aged 25-45 years with type 1 diabetes. The V gene is TRBV11-1, the J gene TRBJ1-1; TRBD1 aligns across 11 bases. In DNA form, the CDR3 reads TGTGCCAGCAGCTCGGACAGGGGGCATGAAGCTTTCTTT. It encodes CASSSDRGHEAFF.